Below are 19 T cell receptor beta chains sequenced from a single sample in a study of CD8 T cells in ankylosing spondylitis. Overall study findings and caveats: Blood from ankylosing spondylitis patients appeared to carry a characteristic roughly 8-variant TCR beta motif.

MiXCR, run by TCRdb on the 5' RACE reads, gives a single entry per CDR3 protein. This sample has 400,000 to 450,000 distinct CDR3 sequences, with about a sixth found just once. These receptors are not linked to any known antigen. The sequenced material came from blood, either unsorted or a sorted T cell fraction (not recorded which). The receptor set was obtained from a male donor with ankylosing spondylitis.

This clonotype was seen a few times. This chain joins TRBV5-1 and TRBJ1-1; D gene uncertain. Trimming took 4 bases from V and 2 from J, leaving 12 bases between them. Germline V gene data show CDR1 as SGHRS and CDR2 as YFSETQ. The CDR3 loop spans 14 amino acids. The CDR3 spells CASSPSLTNTEAFF. The DNA of the CDR3 is TGCGCCAGCAGCCCCTCCCTTACTAACACTGAAGCTTTCTTT.

This clonotype was recorded a few times. The rearrangement uses TRBV5-5 and TRBJ2-1, with TRBD2 matching 13 bases. The CDR3 is 18 amino acids. Germline loops: CDR1 SGHKS, CDR2 YYEKEE (reference sequence). V lost 0 bases and J lost 7; bases outside the gene matches: 10. CDR3 residues: CASSLAGLAGAGWNEQFF. The CDR3 DNA sequence: TGTGCCAGCAGCTTGGCCGGACTAGCGGGGGCCGGTTGGAATGAGCAGTTCTTC.

The rearrangement uses TRBV3-1 and TRBJ1-2; D not resolved. The ends were cut back, 1 base at V and 6 bases at J, with 18 bases in the middle. The CDR3 loop spans 16 amino acids. Germline CDR1 and CDR2: LGHDT and YNNKEL (reference sequence). The CDR3 DNA follows: TGTGCCAGCAGCCAAGGGCGGCGCTCTTCTGAAAATGGCTACACCTTC. Translation: CASSQGRRSSENGYTF.

The J gene is TRBJ2-7, the V gene TRBV27; 8 bases align to TRBD2. The CDR3 totals 15 residues. J gave up 7 bases and V 2 bases, and 10 bases lay outside the gene matches. The germline CDR1 and CDR2 sequences are MNHEY and SMNVEV (reference sequence). The chain's CDR3 is CASSLGSGGPREQYF. CDR3 DNA sequence: TGTGCCAGCAGTTTAGGGTCGGGAGGGCCGAGGGAGCAGTACTTC.

J is TRBJ2-3 and V is TRBV2; 8 positions agree with TRBD2. V was clipped by 3 bases and J by 5 bases; unmatched bases: 7. Germline CDR1 is SNHLY and CDR2 is FYNNEI. CDR3 length equals 15 residues. The CDR3 spells CASSEGGLAGDTQYF. The CDR3 nucleotides read TGTGCCAGCAGTGAGGGGGGGCTAGCGGGAGATACGCAGTATTTT.

The rearrangement uses TRBV2 and TRBJ1-1; no reliable D call. The germline V gene encodes CDR1 SNHLY and CDR2 FYNNEI. The CDR3 has 14 residues. Deletions cut 7 bases from V and 1 base from J, with 13 bases between. The CDR3 DNA sequence: TGTGCCAGCATTCGCGAGGCGCCGAACACTGAAGCTTTCTTT. Translation gives CASIREAPNTEAFF.

This rearrangement joins TRBV20-1 to TRBJ2-1; no clear D. CDR3 length: 15 residues. CDR1 is DFQATT and CDR2 is SNEGSKA in the germline V gene (reference sequence). Trimming left V 0 bases short and J 1 base short, with 10 bases between. The CDR3 DNA reads as TGCAGTGCTAGAGATGTGGTTGGTTCCTACAATGAGCAGTTCTTC. Its translation: CSARDVVGSYNEQFF.

This clonotype occurred a few times. J is TRBJ2-1 and V is TRBV18; TRBD1 aligns across 10 bases. Losses at the gene ends were 1 base for V and 7 bases for J; bases not matched to a gene: 7. The CDR3 totals 16 residues. CDR1 and CDR2 (germline): KGHSH, LQKENI. The CDR3 DNA follows: TGTGCCAGCTCACCACTACTTTCGGGACAGGGGAATGAGCAGTTCTTC. This sequence encodes CASSPLLSGQGNEQFF.

This clonotype was seen a few times. This chain connects TRBV9 to TRBJ2-6, with 9 bases identical to TRBD1. CDR1 and CDR2 from the germline V gene are SGDLS and YYNGEE. The CDR3 loop spans 19 amino acids. Trimming at V came to 2 bases and at J to 0 bases, leaving 9 bases not matched to a gene. CDR3 sequence (DNA): TGTGCCAGCAGCGTGAGGCCGGGACAGGGCCTCTCTGGGGCCAACGTCCTGACTTTC. Protein: CASSVRPGQGLSGANVLTF.

The chain joins TRBV12-3 or TRBV12-4 to TRBJ2-7; D may be TRBD1 (6 bases). Trimming took off 6 bases at V and 7 bases at J, with 19 bases between the two ends. This CDR3 comprises 14 residues. CDR3 nucleotides: TGTGCCAGCAGACAAACCAGGGGATCGGGTGAGCAGTACTTC. Translated, it gives CASRQTRGSGEQYF.

The V and J genes are TRBV5-6 and TRBJ2-7, with 9 bases fitting TRBD1. V lost 4 bases, J lost 6 bases, and 8 bases stayed unmatched. This CDR3 has 14 residues. From germline, CDR1 is SGHDT and CDR2 YYEEEE. The CDR3 region is CASSPGTGLAEQYF. In nucleotides, the CDR3 is TGTGCCAGCAGCCCCGGGACAGGGCTTGCCGAGCAGTACTTC.

This clonotype was detected only a few times. J is TRBJ2-7 and V is TRBV27, with TRBD2 matching over 8 bases. With 4 bases clipped from V and 6 bases from J, the junction kept 11 bases outside the gene matches. The germline V gene encodes CDR1 MNHEY and CDR2 SMNVEV (reference sequence). The CDR3 covers 15 residues. The DNA of the CDR3 is TGTGCCAGCAGTTCCTCCCCCAGCGGGAGCGGCGAGCAGTACTTC. Amino acids: CASSSSPSGSGEQYF.

This clonotype was recorded a few times. The chain is built from TRBV18 and TRBJ1-1; no clear D. The CDR3 is 16 residues long. Germline V gene lookup returns CDR1 KGHSH and CDR2 LQKENI. Trimming stripped 3 bases from V and 0 bases from J, with 14 bases between. As DNA, the CDR3 is TGTGCCAGCTCACCGTCGGAGGGAGTGATGAACACTGAAGCTTTCTTT. It specifies CASSPSEGVMNTEAFF.

The CDR3 sequence: CAISEDRDRNTEAFF. CDR3 DNA: TGTGCCATCAGTGAGGACAGGGACCGTAACACTGAAGCTTTCTTT. The gene calls are TRBV10-3 and TRBJ1-1; TRBD1 matches at 7 bases. The V segment lost 2 bases and the J segment 2 bases; nucleotides outside the gene matches: 5. The CDR3 is 15 amino acids. Germline CDR1 is ENHRY and CDR2 is SYGVKD.

There are a few counts of this clonotype. In nucleotides, the CDR3 is TGCGCCAGCGTCGCGACTAGCGGGAGAGGGTCCTACAATGAGCAGTTCTTC. This translates into CASVATSGRGSYNEQFF. The chain has TRBV5-1 and TRBJ2-1; 12 bases are a match to TRBD2. Unmatched junction bases numbered 9, after V lost 7 bases and J lost 1 base. The length of the CDR3 is 17 residues. Germline V gene lookup returns CDR1 SGHRS and CDR2 YFSETQ.

This chain joins TRBV14 and TRBJ1-6; D uncertain. Germline lookup yields CDR1 SGHDN and CDR2 FVKESK. This CDR3 is 16 amino acids long. Trimming pared 4 bases from V and 0 bases from J, leaving 10 bases between. The CDR3 loop is CASSREPASYNSPLHF. CDR3 coding DNA: TGTGCCAGCAGCCGGGAACCCGCCTCCTATAATTCACCCCTCCACTTT.

The chain carries TRBV20-1 and TRBJ2-3; 9 bases are a match to TRBD2. From germline, CDR1 is DFQATT and CDR2 SNEGSKA (reference sequence). CDR3 length equals 15 residues. V dropped 1 base and J dropped 2; count of bases not matched to a gene: 4. As DNA, the CDR3 is TGCAGTGCTAGAGGGAGCGGGGGGATCACAGATACGCAGTATTTT. Translated: CSARGSGGITDTQYF.

CDR3 DNA sequence: TGCGCCAGCAGCTTGGATCAACTACAGGGTACAAAAACTGAAGCTTTCTTT. Its translation is CASSLDQLQGTKTEAFF. The chain employs TRBV5-1 and TRBJ1-1, with a tentative D call TRBD1 (6 bases). The V gene lost 0 bases and the J gene lost 5 bases, with 20 bases spanning the gap. In germline, CDR1 is SGHRS, CDR2 YFSETQ. There are 17 residues in the CDR3.

This clonotype was counted a few times. V and J are TRBV7-7 and TRBJ2-1, with D uncertain. This CDR3 is 15 amino acids long. In germline, CDR1 is SSHAT, CDR2 FNYEAQ (reference sequence). Trimming cost V 5 bases and J 3 bases, with 14 bases left between them. This chain's CDR3 is CASSPSYDIYNEQFF. Here the CDR3 DNA reads TGTGCCAGCAGCCCCAGCTATGACATCTACAATGAGCAGTTCTTC.